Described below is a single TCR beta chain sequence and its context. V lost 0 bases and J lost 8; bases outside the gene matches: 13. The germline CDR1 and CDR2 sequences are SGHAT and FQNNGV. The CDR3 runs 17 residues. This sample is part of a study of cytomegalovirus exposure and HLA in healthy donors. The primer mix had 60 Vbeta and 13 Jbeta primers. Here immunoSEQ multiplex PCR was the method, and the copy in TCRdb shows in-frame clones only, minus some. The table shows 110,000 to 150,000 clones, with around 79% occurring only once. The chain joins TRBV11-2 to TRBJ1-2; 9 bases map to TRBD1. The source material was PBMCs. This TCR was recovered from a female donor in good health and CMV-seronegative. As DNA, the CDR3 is TGTGCCAGCAGCTTAGATCGGGGAGTACAGGGGGCGCGAGGCTACACCTTC. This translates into CASSLDRGVQGARGYTF. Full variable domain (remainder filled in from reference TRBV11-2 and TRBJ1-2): EAGVAQSPRYKIIEKRQSVAFWCNPISGHATLYWYQQILGQGPKLLIQFQNNGVVDDSQLPKDRFSAERLKGVDSTLKIQPAKLEDSAVYLCASSLDRGVQGARGYTFGSGTRLTVV.